A single sample is the source of the 26 T cell receptor beta chains below, sequenced in a study of T cells in Graves' hyperthyroidism and ophthalmopathy. Amplification of TCR beta CDR3 regions was performed using RNA transcripts as template. Using the HTBI primer set, a first-round RT-PCR was run on the TCR CDR3. TCRdb itself ran the multiplex PCR reads through MiXCR, one entry per CDR3 protein. The table includes roughly 570,000 distinct CDR3 sequences, just over 45% detected once. The sequenced material came from peripheral blood or thyroid tissue (not recorded which). Receptors originate from an adult woman with Graves' disease, either hyperthyroidism or ophthalmopathy (not recorded which).

V is TRBV12-3 or TRBV12-4 and J is TRBJ2-7; the D gene is possibly TRBD1 (5 bases). V gave up 5 bases and J gave up 3 bases, with 11 bases separating them. CDR3 length: 13 residues. The CDR3: CASSPTQGYEQYF. The CDR3 DNA follows: TGTGCCAGCAGTCCTACTCAGGGCTACGAGCAGTACTTC.

The chain joins TRBV7-2 to TRBJ2-2; D gene unclear. CDR3 length: 14 residues. Trimming removed 4 bases at V and 6 bases at J, with 12 bases between. Germline V CDR1 and CDR2: SGHTA, FQGNSA. CDR3 amino acids: CASSSSWLPGELFF. For the CDR3, the DNA is TGTGCCAGCAGCTCATCTTGGCTGCCCGGGGAGCTGTTTTTT.

This clonotype was detected ten times or more. The rearrangement links TRBV15 to TRBJ1-1, with D tentatively TRBD1 (6 bases). Trimming took off 5 bases at V and 2 bases at J, with 12 bases between the two ends. CDR1 is LNHNV and CDR2 is YYDKDF in the germline V gene (reference sequence). This CDR3 is built from 14 residues. DNA for the CDR3: TGTGCCACCAGCCCGGGACACTATAACACTGAAGCTTTCTTT. As protein: CATSPGHYNTEAFF. Full variable domain (outside the CDR3, taken from reference TRBV15 and TRBJ1-1): DAMVIQNPRYQVTQFGKPVTLSCSQTLNHNVMYWYQQKSSQAPKLLFHYYDKDFNNEADTPDNFQSRRPNTSFCFLDIRSPGLGDTAMYLCATSPGHYNTEAFFGQGTRLTVV.

This clonotype was seen repeatedly, ten times or more. This rearrangement joins TRBV20-1 to TRBJ1-2; TRBD1 aligns across 8 bases. Germline CDR1 reads DFQATT; CDR2 reads SNEGSKA (reference sequence). The V gene end was trimmed by 6 bases and the J gene end by 0 bases; junction bases not matched to a gene: 3. The CDR3 is 13 residues long. The CDR3 bases are TGCAGTGCCCGGACAGGGTCTAACTATGGCTACACCTTC. This encodes CSARTGSNYGYTF.

This chain connects TRBV7-2 to TRBJ2-6; no firm D call. The CDR3 totals 18 residues. Per the germline V gene, CDR1 is SGHTA and CDR2 is FQGNSA. Trimming cost V 0 bases and J 1 base, with 13 bases left between them. This CDR3 is CASSLALAATSGANVLTF. Written as DNA, the CDR3 is TGTGCCAGCAGCTTAGCGCTGGCGGCTACGTCTGGGGCCAACGTCCTGACTTTC.

At least ten counts were recorded for this clonotype. This chain joins TRBV20-1 and TRBJ1-2; possibly TRBD1 for D (5 bases). The CDR3 spans 17 residues. V was pared by 6 bases and J by 0 bases, with 23 bases between. Germline CDR1 reads DFQATT; CDR2 reads SNEGSKA (reference sequence). The CDR3: CSATPPGRFSTNYGYTF. The CDR3 DNA is TGCAGTGCCACACCCCCGGGGCGATTCTCCACTAACTATGGCTACACCTTC.

This clonotype was seen a few times. The chain links TRBV7-8 to TRBJ1-3; D unresolved. Germline values: CDR1 SGHVS, CDR2 FQNEAQ. The CDR3 consists of 16 residues. V dropped 3 bases and J dropped 0 bases, with 12 bases sitting between them. CDR3 in DNA: TGTGCCAGCAGCTTTGGTAGCGGTCGCTCTGGAAACACCATATATTTT. Protein sequence: CASSFGSGRSGNTIYF.

As concerns this clonotype: One end of the junction fails to match germline, which may point to a read error. The chain is built from TRBV5-4 and TRBJ2-7; TRBD2 is a possible D gene (5 bases). The CDR3 is made up of 14 amino acids. Germline V CDR1 and CDR2: SGHNT, YYREEE (reference sequence). CDR3 in DNA: TGTGCCAGCAGCTCGTGGACGTCGACCGGGGAGCTGTACTTC. Protein: CASSSWTSTGELYF.

This clonotype was seen many times. The V call is TRBV20-1, the J call TRBJ1-6, with no clear D. CDR1 DFQATT and CDR2 SNEGSKA come from the germline V gene (reference sequence). This CDR3 is 11 amino acids long. Deletions cut 0 bases from V and 10 bases from J, with 4 bases between. In DNA form, the CDR3 reads TGCAGTGCTAGAGAGGGATCACCCCTCCACTTT. Protein product: CSAREGSPLHF.

There are many counts of this clonotype. CDR3 loop: CASREQGTNTGELFF. The CDR3 DNA reads TGTGCCAGCAGAGAGCAGGGCACGAACACCGGGGAGCTGTTTTTT. The rearrangement links TRBV14 to TRBJ2-2, with D maybe TRBD1 (5 bases). The CDR3 runs to 15 residues. V lost 6 bases and J lost 0, with 11 bases in between. Germline lookup yields CDR1 SGHDN and CDR2 FVKESK.

Comments on this clonotype: A clone one base away is much larger, so this may be a read error. The V call is TRBV5-1, the J call TRBJ2-7; TRBD2 matches at 10 bases. This CDR3 has 14 residues. The V gene's germline CDR1 is SGHRS and CDR2 YFSETQ. The CDR3 sequence is CASSLAGGHGEQYF. DNA of the CDR3: TGTGCCAGCAGCTTAGCGGGAGGCCATGGGGAGCAGTACTTC.

This rearrangement joins TRBV7-3 to TRBJ2-1, with 11 nucleotides matching TRBD2. Germline loops: CDR1 SGHTA, CDR2 FQGTGA. V shed 5 bases, J shed 11 bases, and the junction held 8 bases outside the gene matches. The CDR3 extends over 14 amino acids. The CDR3 DNA is TGTGCCAGCAGCCCCGGGACTAGCGGTCCAAAGCAGTTCTTC. This translates into CASSPGTSGPKQFF.

There are many counts of this clonotype. The chain uses TRBV11-2 and TRBJ1-6; D is perhaps TRBD1 (6 bases). V gave up 6 bases and J gave up 7 bases, with 13 bases separating them. CDR3 length: 14 amino acids. Germline V lookup: CDR1 SGHAT, CDR2 FQNNGV. The CDR3 sequence: CASRTTGTNSPLHF. The DNA for the CDR3 is TGTGCCAGCAGGACAACAGGGACCAATTCACCCCTCCACTTT.

The sample holds a few counts of this clonotype. The chain recombines TRBV5-6 with TRBJ2-2, with D possibly being TRBD2 (6 bases). The CDR3 length is 17 residues. Deletions cut 0 bases from V and 0 bases from J, with 12 bases between. Germline V gene data show CDR1 as SGHDT and CDR2 as YYEEEE. The chain's CDR3 is CASSLGFGGANTGELFF. The DNA of the CDR3 is TGTGCCAGCAGCTTGGGTTTCGGGGGAGCGAACACCGGGGAGCTGTTTTTT.

This clonotype was seen only once. The genes are TRBV7-2 and TRBJ1-6, with D hard to call. V was pared by 7 bases and J by 5 bases, with 12 bases between. Per germline, CDR1 SGHTA and CDR2 FQGNSA. This CDR3 has 14 amino acids. The CDR3 loop reads CASTVRTDNSPLHF. As DNA, the CDR3 is TGTGCCAGCACAGTGAGGACCGATAATTCACCCCTCCACTTT.

This clonotype was picked up many times. J is TRBJ1-1 and V is TRBV5-1; D not certain. The V and J ends lost 4 bases and 2 bases respectively, with 12 bases between them. The CDR3 contains 14 residues. CDR1 and CDR2 (germline): SGHRS, YFSETQ. The CDR3 DNA reads as TGCGCCAGCAGCACAAGGACGGCAAACACTGAAGCTTTCTTT. It specifies CASSTRTANTEAFF.

Only a few counts were recorded for this clonotype. The V gene is TRBV4-3, the J gene TRBJ2-7; a possible D gene is TRBD2 (7 bases). Germline loops: CDR1 LGHNA, CDR2 YSLEER. This CDR3 contains 20 residues. Trimming pared 4 bases from V and 3 bases from J, leaving 31 bases between. CDR3 region: CASSPSPIRGGAGTYYEQYF. CDR3 bases: TGCGCCAGCAGCCCTTCCCCGATAAGGGGGGGGGCGGGAACTTACTACGAGCAGTACTTC.

This clonotype was seen ten or more times. The CDR3 is CASSFLRPGELFF. The CDR3, as DNA: TGCGCCAGCAGTTTTCTTAGGCCCGGGGAGCTGTTTTTT. The chain combines TRBV5-1 with TRBJ2-2; no firm D call. Trimming stripped 5 bases from V and 6 bases from J, with 11 bases between. CDR3 length: 13 residues. Germline V gene sequence: CDR1 SGHRS, CDR2 YFSETQ.

At least ten counts were recorded for this clonotype. The DNA of the CDR3 is TGTGCCAGCAGCGGCCTGGGGGAGGTCACTGAAGCTTTCTTT. It is translated as CASSGLGEVTEAFF. This chain joins TRBV9 and TRBJ1-1; a possible D gene is TRBD1 (5 bases). Germline CDR1 reads SGDLS; CDR2 reads YYNGEE. The CDR3 loop spans 14 amino acids. Trimming removed 3 bases from V and 4 bases from J, with 13 bases in between.

At least ten counts were recorded for this clonotype. This chain uses TRBV20-1 with TRBJ1-5; D remains ambiguous. V lost 0 bases, J lost 7 bases, and 10 bases lay in between. The length of the CDR3 is 13 residues. CDR1 is DFQATT and CDR2 is SNEGSKA in the germline V gene (reference sequence). The CDR3 DNA reads TGCAGTGCTAGAGATGTGGGGTACCAGCCCCAGCATTTT. It codes for CSARDVGYQPQHF.

This clonotype was recorded at least ten times. The chain employs TRBV20-1 and TRBJ1-4, with D possibly being TRBD1 (5 bases). The CDR3 runs 15 residues. Trimming took off 1 base at V and 3 bases at J, with 12 bases between the two ends. CDR1 is DFQATT, CDR2 SNEGSKA, per germline (reference sequence). CDR3 protein: CSARGRGRSNEKLFF. The CDR3 nucleotides are TGCAGTGCTAGAGGGCGGGGACGGTCTAATGAAAAACTGTTTTTT.

On this clonotype itself: One junction end does not reproduce the germline sequence, and a read error may be involved. The chain carries TRBV6-5 and TRBJ2-2, with TRBD1 as a possible D gene (6 bases). CDR3 size: 13 residues. Germline-derived CDR1 and CDR2 are MNHEY and SVGAGI. This chain's CDR3 is CAISYQGKGELFF. CDR3 DNA: TGTGCCATCAGTTACCAGGGGAAGGGGGAGCTGTTTTTT.

The CDR3 loop is CATSKPGGGGNTEAFF. In nucleotides, the CDR3 is TGTGCCACCAGCAAACCAGGGGGCGGAGGGAACACTGAAGCTTTCTTT. The J gene is TRBJ1-1, the V gene TRBV15; 8 bases fit TRBD1. Per the germline V gene, CDR1 is LNHNV and CDR2 is YYDKDF (reference sequence). V trimming: 4 bases; J trimming: 1 base; junction bases outside the gene matches: 8. The CDR3 spans 16 residues.

The chain uses TRBV25-1 and TRBJ1-2; TRBD1 is a possible D gene (6 bases). This CDR3 contains 15 residues. V was shortened by 6 bases and J by 4 bases, with 18 bases between the two germline ends. CDR1 is MGHDK and CDR2 is SYGVNS in the germline V gene. CDR3 residues: CASSQERGARYGYTF. The CDR3 bases are TGTGCCAGCAGCCAAGAAAGGGGGGCGCGCTATGGCTACACCTTC.

At least ten counts were recorded for this clonotype. The chain combines TRBV7-8 with TRBJ1-1; 8 bases match TRBD1. There are 15 residues in the CDR3. Germline V CDR1 and CDR2: SGHVS, FQNEAQ. Trimming at V came to 1 base and at J to 4 bases, leaving 5 bases not matched to a gene. In DNA, the CDR3 is TGTGCCAGCAGCTTAGGGAGACAGGGGAGCACTGAAGCTTTCTTT. This codes for CASSLGRQGSTEAFF.

This clonotype turned up a few times. The chain links TRBV9 to TRBJ1-5; D remains ambiguous. CDR1 and CDR2 from the germline V gene are SGDLS and YYNGEE. CDR3 length: 13 amino acids. As DNA, the CDR3 is TGTGCTAGAGACGGACGGCGGAATCAGCCCCAGCATTTT. This translates into CARDGRRNQPQHF. The variable domain in full, completed from reference TRBV9 and TRBJ1-5, reads DSGVTQTPKHLITATGQRVTLRCSPRSGDLSVYWYQQSLDQGLQFLIQYYNGEERAKGNILERFSAQQFPDLHSELNLSSLELGDSALYFCARDGRRNQPQHFGDGTRLSIL.